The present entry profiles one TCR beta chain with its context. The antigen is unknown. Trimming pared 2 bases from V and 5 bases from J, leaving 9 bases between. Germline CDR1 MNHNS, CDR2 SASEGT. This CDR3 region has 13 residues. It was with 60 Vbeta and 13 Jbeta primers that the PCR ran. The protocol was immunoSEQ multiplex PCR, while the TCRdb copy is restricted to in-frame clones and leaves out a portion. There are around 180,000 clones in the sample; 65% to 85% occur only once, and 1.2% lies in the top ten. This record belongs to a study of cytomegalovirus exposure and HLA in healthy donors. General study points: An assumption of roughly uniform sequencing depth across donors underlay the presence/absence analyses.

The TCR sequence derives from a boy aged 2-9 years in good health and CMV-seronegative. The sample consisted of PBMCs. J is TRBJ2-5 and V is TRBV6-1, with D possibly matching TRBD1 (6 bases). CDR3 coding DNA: TGTGCCAGCAGTGAACAGGGGCGGGAGACCCAGTACTTC. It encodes CASSEQGRETQYF.